The clone carrying this T cell receptor beta chain showed up just a few times. The sample belongs to a study of regulatory T cells in long-lasting Graves disease. Time point reported: newly diagnosed GD, antithyroid drugs for less than 3 months. With RNA extracted from PBMCs as input, the TCR library was made. A roughly 9-milliliter sample of peripheral blood was drawn into EDTA tubes. Germline CDR1 MNHEY, CDR2 SVGEGT. J was trimmed by 2 bases and V by 0 bases; bases with no gene match: 4. The CDR3 totals 16 residues. Researchers made TCR beta libraries by using iRepertoire HTBI primers and running Arm-PCR on CDR3 regions. TCRdb reprocessed the multiplex PCR reads via MiXCR and lists one record per CDR3 protein. This table holds 300,000 to 400,000 distinct CDR3 sequences, over 15% found once. The sample also formed part of further work on T cells in Graves' hyperthyroidism and ophthalmopathy. In that study: No progression to ophthalmopathy during 18 months of follow-up defined stable disease. Most clonotypes expanded in the thyroid (above 0.001) were also present in blood.

Sample: peripheral blood mononuclear cells (PBMCs), taken at new diagnosis, from a patient treated with antithyroid drugs. The chain links TRBV6-2 or TRBV6-3 to TRBJ2-3; 8 nucleotides line up with TRBD1. This receptor was taken from a man between 40 and 49 years old with Graves disease. The CDR3 sequence: CASSYSRDRYTDTQYF. In DNA, the CDR3 is TGTGCCAGCAGTTACTCGCGGGACAGGTACACAGATACGCAGTATTTT.